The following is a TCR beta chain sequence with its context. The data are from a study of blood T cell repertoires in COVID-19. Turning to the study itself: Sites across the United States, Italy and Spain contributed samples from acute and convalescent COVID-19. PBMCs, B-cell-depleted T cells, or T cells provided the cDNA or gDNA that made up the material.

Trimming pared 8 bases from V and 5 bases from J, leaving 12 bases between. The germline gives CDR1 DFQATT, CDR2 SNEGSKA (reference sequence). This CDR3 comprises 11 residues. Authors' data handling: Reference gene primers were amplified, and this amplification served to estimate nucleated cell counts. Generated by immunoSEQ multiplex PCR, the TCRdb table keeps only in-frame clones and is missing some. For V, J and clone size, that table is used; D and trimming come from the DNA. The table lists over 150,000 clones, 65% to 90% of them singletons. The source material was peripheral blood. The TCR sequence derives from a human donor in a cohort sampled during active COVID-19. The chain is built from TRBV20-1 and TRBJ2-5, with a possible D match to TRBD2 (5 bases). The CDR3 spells CSTVREETQYF. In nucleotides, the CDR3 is TGCAGTACAGTAAGGGAGGAGACCCAGTACTTC.